A single T cell receptor beta chain is shown here with its context. This specimen belongs to a study of blood T cell repertoires in COVID-19. Method: immunoSEQ multiplex PCR; TCRdb's copy keeps in-frame clones and lacks some. Of a few hundred thousand clones in the sample, around 90% were seen once. Sequencing used PBMCs or T cells enriched from blood (not recorded which). The sequence was collected from a man aged 18 to 30 who had recovered from COVID-19.

CDR3 sequence (DNA): TGTGCCAGTGGACGGACACTCGTCACAGATACGCAGTATTTT. This sequence encodes CASGRTLVTDTQYF. The V call is TRBV5-8, the J call TRBJ2-3; D is possibly TRBD1 (5 bases). Germline V CDR1 and CDR2: SGHTS, YDEGEE. Trimming stripped 8 bases from V and 2 bases from J, with 15 bases between. This CDR3 comprises 14 residues.